This T cell receptor beta chain was recovered during a study of T-cell memory formation after mild COVID-19. 5'RACE primed from the constant segment yielded TCR alpha and TCR beta cDNA libraries bearing sample barcodes and UMIs. TCRdb independently ran MiXCR on the 5' RACE reads; one entry per CDR3 protein. Of some 320,000 distinct CDR3 sequences in the sample, over 11% are singletons; the top ten hold around a fifth. This clonotype came up once. From germline, CDR1 is SGHAT and CDR2 FQNNGV. V lost 3 bases to trimming and J lost 3 bases; unmatched junction nucleotides: 10. The CDR3 has 17 residues. The clonotype comes from a man aged 18 to 29 who had mild COVID-19 (a few samples of this study predate the infection). Cell type and time point are not known. Specimen: PBMCs or a T cell subset sorted from them (not recorded which). The chain recombines TRBV11-2 with TRBJ2-1, with TRBD2 matching over 8 bases. This chain's CDR3 is CASSFILAAGRYNEQFF. The DNA of the CDR3 is TGTGCCAGCAGCTTTATACTAGCGGCGGGTCGCTACAATGAGCAGTTCTTC. Variable domain in full (rest from reference TRBV11-2 and TRBJ2-1): EAGVAQSPRYKIIEKRQSVAFWCNPISGHATLYWYQQILGQGPKLLIQFQNNGVVDDSQLPKDRFSAERLKGVDSTLKIQPAKLEDSAVYLCASSFILAAGRYNEQFFGPGTRLTVL.